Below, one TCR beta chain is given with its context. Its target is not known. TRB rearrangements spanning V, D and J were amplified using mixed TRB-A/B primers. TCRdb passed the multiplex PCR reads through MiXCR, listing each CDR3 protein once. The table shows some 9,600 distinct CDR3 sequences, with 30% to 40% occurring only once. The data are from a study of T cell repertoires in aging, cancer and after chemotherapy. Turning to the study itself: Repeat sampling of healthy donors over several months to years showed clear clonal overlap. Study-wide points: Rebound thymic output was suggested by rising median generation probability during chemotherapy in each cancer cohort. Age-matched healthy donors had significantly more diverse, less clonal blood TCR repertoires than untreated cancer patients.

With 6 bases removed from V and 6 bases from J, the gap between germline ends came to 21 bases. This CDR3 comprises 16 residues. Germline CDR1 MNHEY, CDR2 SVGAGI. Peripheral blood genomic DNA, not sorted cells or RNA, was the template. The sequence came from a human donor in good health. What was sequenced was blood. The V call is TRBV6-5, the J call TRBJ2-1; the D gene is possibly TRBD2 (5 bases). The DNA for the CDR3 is TGTGCCAGCAGAGCAGGAATTAGCGACCTGTTCAATGAGCAGTTCTTC. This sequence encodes CASRAGISDLFNEQFF.